This T cell receptor beta chain is drawn from a study of cytomegalovirus exposure and HLA in healthy donors. Study-wide results and caveats: In an earlier analysis, about 90% or about 30%: the productive usage of most TCR beta V segments. Based on reports, TCR beta sequences accurately predicted HLA-A and HLA-B alleles for most subjects.

Germline CDR1 SNHLY, CDR2 FYNNEI. This CDR3 region has 16 residues. V lost 6 bases and J 1 base, leaving 18 bases between the germline ends. This clone has more than one count but fewer than ten. The antigen remains undetermined. The sample contains more than one DNA sequence encoding this CDR3. PCR employed 60 Vbeta and 13 Jbeta primers. The data were produced by immunoSEQ multiplex PCR, yet TCRdb's version contains in-frame clones alone and is incomplete. Here the sample spans around 110,000 clones, over 8% being singletons. The chain combines TRBV2 with TRBJ1-1; a possible D gene is TRBD1 (5 bases). The receptor was derived from a man aged 25 to 40 in good health and CMV-seronegative. The sequencing sample was made of PBMCs. The CDR3 loop reads CASSKNQGVGNTEAFF. CDR3 in DNA: TGTGCCAGCAGCAAAAACCAGGGTGTGGGGAACACTGAAGCTTTCTTT.